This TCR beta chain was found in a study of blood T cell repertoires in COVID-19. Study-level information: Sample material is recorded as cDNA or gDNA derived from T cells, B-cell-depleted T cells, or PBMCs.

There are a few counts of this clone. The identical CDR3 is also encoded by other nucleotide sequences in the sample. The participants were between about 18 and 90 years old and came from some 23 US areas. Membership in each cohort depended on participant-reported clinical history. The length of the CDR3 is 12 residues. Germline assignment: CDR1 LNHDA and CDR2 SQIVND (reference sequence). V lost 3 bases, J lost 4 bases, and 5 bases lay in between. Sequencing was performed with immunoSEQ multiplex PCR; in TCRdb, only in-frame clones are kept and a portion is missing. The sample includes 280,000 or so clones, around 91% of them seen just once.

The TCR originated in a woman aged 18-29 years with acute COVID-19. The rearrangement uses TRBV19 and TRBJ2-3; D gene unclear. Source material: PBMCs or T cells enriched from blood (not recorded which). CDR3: CASSMGPDTQYF. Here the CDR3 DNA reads TGTGCCAGTAGTATGGGCCCAGATACGCAGTATTTT. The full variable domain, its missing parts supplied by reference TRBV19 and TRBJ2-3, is DGGITQSPKYLFRKEGQNVTLSCEQNLNHDAMYWYRQDPGQGLRLIYYSQIVNDFQKGDIAEGYSVSREKKESFPLTVTSAQKNPTAFYLCASSMGPDTQYFGPGTRLTVL.